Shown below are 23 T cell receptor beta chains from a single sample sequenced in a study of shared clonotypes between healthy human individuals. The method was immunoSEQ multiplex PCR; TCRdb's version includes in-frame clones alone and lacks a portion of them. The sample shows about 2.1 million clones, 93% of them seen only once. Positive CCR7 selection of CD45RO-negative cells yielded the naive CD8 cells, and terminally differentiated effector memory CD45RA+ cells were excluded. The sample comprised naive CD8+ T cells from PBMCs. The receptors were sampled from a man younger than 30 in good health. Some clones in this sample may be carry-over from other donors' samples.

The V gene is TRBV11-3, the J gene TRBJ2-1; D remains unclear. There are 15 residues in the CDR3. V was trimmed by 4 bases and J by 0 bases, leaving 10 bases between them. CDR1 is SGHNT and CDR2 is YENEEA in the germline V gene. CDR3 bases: TGTGCCAGCAGCTCCGGACGGAGCTCCTACAATGAGCAGTTCTTC. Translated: CASSSGRSSYNEQFF.

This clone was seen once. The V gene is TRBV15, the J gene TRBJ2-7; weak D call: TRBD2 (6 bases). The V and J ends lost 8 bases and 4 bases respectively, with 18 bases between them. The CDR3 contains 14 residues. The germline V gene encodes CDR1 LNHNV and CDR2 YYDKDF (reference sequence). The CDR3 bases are TGTGCCACCTCGACCGGAGGGGAAGGATACGAGCAGTACTTC. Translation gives CATSTGGEGYEQYF.

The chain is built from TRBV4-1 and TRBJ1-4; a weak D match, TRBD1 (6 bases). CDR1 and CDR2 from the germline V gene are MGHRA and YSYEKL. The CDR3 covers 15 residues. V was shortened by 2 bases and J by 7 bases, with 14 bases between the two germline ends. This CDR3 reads CASSQQQGTLEKLFF. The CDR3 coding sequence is TGCGCCAGCAGCCAACAACAGGGTACACTTGAAAAACTGTTTTTT.

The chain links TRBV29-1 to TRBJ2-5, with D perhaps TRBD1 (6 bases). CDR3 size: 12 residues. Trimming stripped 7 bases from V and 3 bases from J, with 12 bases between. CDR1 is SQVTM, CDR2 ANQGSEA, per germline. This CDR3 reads CSARAGEETQYF. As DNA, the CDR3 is TGCAGCGCGCGGGCAGGGGAAGAGACCCAGTACTTC.

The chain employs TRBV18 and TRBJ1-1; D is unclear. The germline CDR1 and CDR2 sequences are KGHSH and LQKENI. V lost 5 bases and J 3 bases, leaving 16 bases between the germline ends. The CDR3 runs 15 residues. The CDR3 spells CASSTARGADTEAFF. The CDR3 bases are TGTGCCAGCTCAACGGCAAGAGGAGCAGACACTGAAGCTTTCTTT.

The CDR3 region has the DNA TGTGCCAGCCACCTAAGGGGCTACGAGCAGTACTTC. It translates to CASHLRGYEQYF. This sequence joins TRBV2 and TRBJ2-7; tentative D call: TRBD1 (5 bases). The V end was cut by 8 bases, the J end by 3 bases, with 11 bases between. The CDR3 is 12 amino acids. The germline V gene encodes CDR1 SNHLY and CDR2 FYNNEI.

The CDR3 loop is CASSFRGGTSGRDTQYF. CDR3 bases: TGTGCCAGCAGCTTTAGGGGAGGGACTAGCGGGAGGGATACGCAGTATTTT. V gene TRBV11-2 combines with J gene TRBJ2-3; 15 bases map to TRBD2. The length of the CDR3 is 17 residues. Unmatched junction bases numbered 7, after V lost 3 bases and J lost 6 bases. CDR1 is SGHAT, CDR2 FQNNGV, per germline.

DNA of the CDR3: TGTGCCAGCAGTTTAGCGGGGCGCTCCTACAATGAGCAGTTCTTC. This translates into CASSLAGRSYNEQFF. This rearrangement joins TRBV28 to TRBJ2-1; D is possibly TRBD2 (6 bases). Germline-derived CDR1 and CDR2 are MDHEN and SYDVKM. This CDR3 has 15 residues. Trimming took off 2 bases at V and 0 bases at J, with 8 bases between the two ends.

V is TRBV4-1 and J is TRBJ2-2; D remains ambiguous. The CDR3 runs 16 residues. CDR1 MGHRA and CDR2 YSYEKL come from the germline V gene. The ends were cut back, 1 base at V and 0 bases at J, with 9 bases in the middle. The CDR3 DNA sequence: TGCGCCAGCAGCCAAGGTATTCGCGCGAACACCGGGGAGCTGTTTTTT. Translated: CASSQGIRANTGELFF.

CDR3 sequence (DNA): TGTGCCAGCAGTTTATCGGTAGCGGACTCCTACAATGAGCAGTTCTTC. It specifies CASSLSVADSYNEQFF. J is TRBJ2-1 and V is TRBV27, with a tentative D call TRBD2 (6 bases). The germline V and J ends were trimmed by 0 bases and 0 bases, with 9 bases remaining between them. CDR3 length: 16 amino acids. Germline CDR1 MNHEY, CDR2 SMNVEV (reference sequence).

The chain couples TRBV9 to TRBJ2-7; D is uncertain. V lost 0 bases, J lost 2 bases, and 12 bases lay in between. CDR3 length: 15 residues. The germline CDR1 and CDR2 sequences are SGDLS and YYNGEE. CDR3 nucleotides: TGTGCCAGCAGCGTAGGGCCAGGCAGAACCTACGAGCAGTACTTC. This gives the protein CASSVGPGRTYEQYF.

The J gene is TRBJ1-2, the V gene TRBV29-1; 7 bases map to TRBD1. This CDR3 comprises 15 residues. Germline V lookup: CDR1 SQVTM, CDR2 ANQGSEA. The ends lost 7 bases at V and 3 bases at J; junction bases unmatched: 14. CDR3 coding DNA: TGCAGCGCCGCAATAACTCGACAGGGTGACTATGGCTACACCTTC. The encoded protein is CSAAITRQGDYGYTF.

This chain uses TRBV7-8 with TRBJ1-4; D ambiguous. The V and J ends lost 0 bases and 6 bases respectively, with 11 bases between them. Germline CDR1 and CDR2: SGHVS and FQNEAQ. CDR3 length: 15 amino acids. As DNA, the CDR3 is TGTGCCAGCAGCTTAGCTGGGCCTTATGATGAAAAACTGTTTTTT. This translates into CASSLAGPYDEKLFF.

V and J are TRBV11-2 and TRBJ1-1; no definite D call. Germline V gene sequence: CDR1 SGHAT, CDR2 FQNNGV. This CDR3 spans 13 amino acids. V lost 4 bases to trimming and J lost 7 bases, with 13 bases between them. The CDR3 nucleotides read TGTGCCAGCAGCTGGCCCCCAGCGGTTGAAGCTTTCTTT. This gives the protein CASSWPPAVEAFF.

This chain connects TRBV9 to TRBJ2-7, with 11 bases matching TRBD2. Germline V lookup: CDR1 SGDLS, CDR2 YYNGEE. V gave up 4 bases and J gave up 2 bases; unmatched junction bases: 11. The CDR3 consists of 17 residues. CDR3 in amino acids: CASSLNPGTSGPYEQYF. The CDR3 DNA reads TGTGCCAGCAGCTTAAACCCCGGGACTAGCGGACCCTACGAGCAGTACTTC.

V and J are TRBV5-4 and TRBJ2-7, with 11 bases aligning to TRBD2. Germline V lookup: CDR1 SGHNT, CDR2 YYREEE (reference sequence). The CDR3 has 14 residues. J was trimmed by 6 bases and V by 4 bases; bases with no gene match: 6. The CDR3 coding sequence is TGTGCCAGCAGCCCCAAGCTAGCGGGAGGCGAGCAGTACTTC. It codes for CASSPKLAGGEQYF. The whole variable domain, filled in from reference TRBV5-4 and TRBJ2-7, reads ETGVTQSPTHLIKTRGQQVTLRCSSQSGHNTVSWYQQALGQGPQFIFQYYREEENGRGNFPPRFSGLQFPNYSSELNVNALELDDSALYLCASSPKLAGGEQYFGPGTRLTVT.

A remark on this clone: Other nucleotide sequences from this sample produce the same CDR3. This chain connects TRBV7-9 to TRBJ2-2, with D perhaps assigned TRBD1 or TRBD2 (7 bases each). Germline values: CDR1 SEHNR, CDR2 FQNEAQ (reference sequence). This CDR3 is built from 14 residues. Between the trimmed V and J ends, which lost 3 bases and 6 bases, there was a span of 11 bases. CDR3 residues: CASSLGGGSGELFF. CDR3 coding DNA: TGTGCCAGCAGCTTGGGAGGGGGCTCCGGGGAGCTGTTTTTT. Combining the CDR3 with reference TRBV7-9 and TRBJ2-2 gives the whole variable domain DTGVSQNPRHKITKRGQNVTFRCDPISEHNRLYWYRQTLGQGPEFLTYFQNEAQLEKSRLLSDRFSAERPKGSFSTLEIQRTEQGDSAMYLCASSLGGGSGELFFGEGSRLTVL.

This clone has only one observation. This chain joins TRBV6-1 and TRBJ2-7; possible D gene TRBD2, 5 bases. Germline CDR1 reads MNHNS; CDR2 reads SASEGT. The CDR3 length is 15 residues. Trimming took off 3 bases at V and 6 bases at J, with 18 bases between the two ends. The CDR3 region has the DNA TGTGCCAGCAGTGACTGGACCCGGAGGTTAGGCGAGCAGTACTTC. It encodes CASSDWTRRLGEQYF.

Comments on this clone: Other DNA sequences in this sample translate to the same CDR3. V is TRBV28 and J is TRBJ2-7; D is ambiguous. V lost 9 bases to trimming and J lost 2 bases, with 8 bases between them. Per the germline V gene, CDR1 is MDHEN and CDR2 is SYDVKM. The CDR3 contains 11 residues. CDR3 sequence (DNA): TGTGCCAGTTCCCCTGCCTACGAGCAGTACTTC. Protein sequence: CASSPAYEQYF. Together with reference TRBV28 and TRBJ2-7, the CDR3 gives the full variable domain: DVKVTQSSRYLVKRTGEKVFLECVQDMDHENMFWYRQDPGLGLRLIYFSYDVKMKEKGDIPEGYSVSREKKERFSLILESASTNQTSMYLCASSPAYEQYFGPGTRLTVT.

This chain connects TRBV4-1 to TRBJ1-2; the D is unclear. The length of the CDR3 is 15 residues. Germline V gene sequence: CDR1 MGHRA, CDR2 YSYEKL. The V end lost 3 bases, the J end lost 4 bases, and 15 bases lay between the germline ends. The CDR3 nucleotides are TGCGCCAGCAGCCACCCCCCCGACGGCGTCTATGGCTACACCTTC. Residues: CASSHPPDGVYGYTF.

This chain's CDR3 is CASSEHRDRESPLHF. The CDR3, as DNA: TGTGCCAGCAGCGAGCACCGGGACAGGGAATCACCCCTCCACTTT. The chain recombines TRBV7-9 with TRBJ1-6; 9 bases line up with TRBD1. Germline values: CDR1 SEHNR, CDR2 FQNEAQ (reference sequence). This CDR3 spans 15 amino acids. Trimming removed 5 bases from V and 10 bases from J; junction bases left unmatched: 9.

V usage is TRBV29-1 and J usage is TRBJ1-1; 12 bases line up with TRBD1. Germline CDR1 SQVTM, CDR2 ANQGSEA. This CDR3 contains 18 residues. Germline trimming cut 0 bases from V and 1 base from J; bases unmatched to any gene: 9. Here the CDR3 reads CSVEDFPGQGARNTEAFF. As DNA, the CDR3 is TGCAGCGTTGAAGATTTTCCGGGACAGGGGGCAAGGAACACTGAAGCTTTCTTT.

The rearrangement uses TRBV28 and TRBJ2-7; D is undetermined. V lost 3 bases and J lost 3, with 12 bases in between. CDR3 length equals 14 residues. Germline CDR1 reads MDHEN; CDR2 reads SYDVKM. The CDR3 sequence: CASSFSQEIYEQYF. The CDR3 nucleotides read TGTGCCAGCAGTTTTTCGCAGGAGATCTACGAGCAGTACTTC.